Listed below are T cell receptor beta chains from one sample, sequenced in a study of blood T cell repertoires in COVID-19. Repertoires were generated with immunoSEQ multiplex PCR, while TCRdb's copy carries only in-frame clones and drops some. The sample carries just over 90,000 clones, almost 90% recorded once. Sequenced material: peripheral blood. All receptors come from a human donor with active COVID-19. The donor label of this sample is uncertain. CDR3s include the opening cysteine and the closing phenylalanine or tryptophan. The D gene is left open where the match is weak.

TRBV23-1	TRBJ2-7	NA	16	CASSQSRGFNSYEQYF
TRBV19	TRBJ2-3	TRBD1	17	CASNSPRDSESTDTQYF
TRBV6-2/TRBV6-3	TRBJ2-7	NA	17	CASSYSPGVAISYEQYF
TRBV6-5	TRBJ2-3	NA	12	CASSLGVGTQYF
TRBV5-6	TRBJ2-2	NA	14	CASGRRVRSGELFF
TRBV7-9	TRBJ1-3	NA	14	CASSSASSGNTIYF
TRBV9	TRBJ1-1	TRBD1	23	CASSVVGVAVQGGSRVRNTEAFF
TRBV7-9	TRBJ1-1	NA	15	CASSLSESGNTEAFF
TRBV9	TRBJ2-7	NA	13	CASSVLESAEQYF
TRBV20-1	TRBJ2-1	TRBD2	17	CSASPLTGLAGGLEQFF
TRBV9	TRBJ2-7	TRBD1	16	CASSANYEGTDYEQYF
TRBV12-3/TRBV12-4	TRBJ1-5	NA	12	CASSPQGQPQHF
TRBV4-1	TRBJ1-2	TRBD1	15	CASSQDGTGDRGYTF
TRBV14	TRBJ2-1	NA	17	CASSQDRRSDRFEEQFF
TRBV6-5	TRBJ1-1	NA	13	CASSRDRNTEAFF
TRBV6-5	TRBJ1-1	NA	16	CASSYSSGRSNTEAFF
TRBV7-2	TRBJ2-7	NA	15	CASRNGPHPSYEQYF
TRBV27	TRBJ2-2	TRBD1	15	CASKRQGPYTGELFF
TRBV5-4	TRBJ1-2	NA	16	CASSLRSTGLGVLGTF
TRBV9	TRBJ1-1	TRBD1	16	CASSVKSGQLNTEAFF
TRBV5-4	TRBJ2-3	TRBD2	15	CASSLGGGASDTQYF
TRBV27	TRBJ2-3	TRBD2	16	CASSFISGGTTDTQYF
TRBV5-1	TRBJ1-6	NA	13	CASSTLYGSPLHF
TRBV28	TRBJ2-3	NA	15	CASSSSGLSTDTQYF
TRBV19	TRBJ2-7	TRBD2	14	CASRPGLANYEQYF
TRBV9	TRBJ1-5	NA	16	CASSVGQMDSNQPQHF
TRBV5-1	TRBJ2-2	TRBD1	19	CASSLLPGTGYTNTGELFF
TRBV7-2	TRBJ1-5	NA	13	CASSLVYNQPQHF
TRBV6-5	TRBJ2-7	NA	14	CASSYLAVPYEQYF
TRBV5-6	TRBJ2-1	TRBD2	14	CASSRGVVDNEQFF
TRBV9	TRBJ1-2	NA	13	CASSVAGNYGYTF
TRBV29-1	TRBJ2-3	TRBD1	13	CSVQQGAADTQYF
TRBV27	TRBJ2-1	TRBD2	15	CASSRLAGTSNEQFF
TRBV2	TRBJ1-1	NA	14	CASSEQGQNTEAFF
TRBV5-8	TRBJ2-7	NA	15	CASSYTPGMRYEQYF
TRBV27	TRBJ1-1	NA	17	CASSLGSWEAGNTEAFF
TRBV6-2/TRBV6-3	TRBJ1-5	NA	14	CASSRQSSNQPQHF
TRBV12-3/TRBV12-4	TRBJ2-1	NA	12	CASSLSGNEQFF
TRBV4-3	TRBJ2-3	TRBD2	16	CASSQDPGGAADTQYF
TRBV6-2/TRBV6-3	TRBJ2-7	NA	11	CASSQLYEQYF
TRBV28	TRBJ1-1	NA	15	CASSPPGVRNTEAFF
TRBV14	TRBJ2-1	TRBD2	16	CASSRPSGGSYNEQFF
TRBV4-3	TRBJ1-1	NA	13	CASSQDQAKEAFF
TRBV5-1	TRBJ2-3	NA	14	CASRLGISGDTQYF
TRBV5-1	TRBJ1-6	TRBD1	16	CASSWGQGRVNSPLHF
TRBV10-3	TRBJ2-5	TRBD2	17	CAISELGLAGRAGTQYF
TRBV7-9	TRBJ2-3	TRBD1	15	CASSWGQGEEDTQYF
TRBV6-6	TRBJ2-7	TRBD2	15	CASSYYSGGAYEQYF
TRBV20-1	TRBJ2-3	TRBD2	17	CSASFGGAGYSTDTQYF
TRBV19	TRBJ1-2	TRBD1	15	CASSTGQGRNYGYTF
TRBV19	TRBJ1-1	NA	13	CASKETGNTEAFF
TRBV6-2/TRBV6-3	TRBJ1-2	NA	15	CASSYPSGTNYGYTF
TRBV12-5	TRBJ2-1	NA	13	CASGLFGHNEQFF
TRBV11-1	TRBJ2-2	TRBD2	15	CASSFGGEDTGELFF